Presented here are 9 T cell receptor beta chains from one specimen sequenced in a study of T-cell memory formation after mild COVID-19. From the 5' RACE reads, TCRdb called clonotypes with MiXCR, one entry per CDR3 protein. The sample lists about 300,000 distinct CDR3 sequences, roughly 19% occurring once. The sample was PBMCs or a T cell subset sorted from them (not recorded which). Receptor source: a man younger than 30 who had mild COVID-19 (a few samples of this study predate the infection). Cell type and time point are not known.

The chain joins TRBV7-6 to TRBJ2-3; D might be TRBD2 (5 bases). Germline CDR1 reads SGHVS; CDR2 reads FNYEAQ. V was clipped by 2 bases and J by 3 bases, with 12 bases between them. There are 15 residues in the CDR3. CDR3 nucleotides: TGTGCCAGCAGCTTAATGGCGGGCGCTACAGATACGCAGTATTTT. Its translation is CASSLMAGATDTQYF. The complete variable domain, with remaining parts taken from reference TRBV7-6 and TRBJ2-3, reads GAGVSQSPRYKVTKRGQDVALRCDPISGHVSLYWYRQALGQGPEFLTYFNYEAQQDKSGLPNDRFSAERPEGSISTLTIQRTEQRDSAMYRCASSLMAGATDTQYFGPGTRLTVL.

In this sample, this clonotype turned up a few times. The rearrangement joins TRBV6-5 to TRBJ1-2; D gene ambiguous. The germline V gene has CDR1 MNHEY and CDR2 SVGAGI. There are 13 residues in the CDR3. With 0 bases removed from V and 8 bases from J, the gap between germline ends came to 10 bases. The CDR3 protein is CASSYSARKGYTF. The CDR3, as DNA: TGTGCCAGCAGTTACTCCGCCAGGAAGGGCTACACCTTC.

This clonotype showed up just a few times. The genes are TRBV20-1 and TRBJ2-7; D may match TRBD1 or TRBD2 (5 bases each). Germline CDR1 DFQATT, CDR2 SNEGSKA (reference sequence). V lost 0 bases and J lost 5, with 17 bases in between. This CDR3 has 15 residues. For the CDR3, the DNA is TGCAGTGCTAGAGATCTGTCAGGGCCGGGGAACGAGCAGTACTTC. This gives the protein CSARDLSGPGNEQYF.

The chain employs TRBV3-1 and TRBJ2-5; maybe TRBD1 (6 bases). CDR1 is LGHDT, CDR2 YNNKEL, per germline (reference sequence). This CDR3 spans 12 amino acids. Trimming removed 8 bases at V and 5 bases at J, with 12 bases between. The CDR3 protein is CASEQGSETQYF. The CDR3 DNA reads TGTGCCAGCGAACAGGGTTCGGAGACCCAGTACTTC.

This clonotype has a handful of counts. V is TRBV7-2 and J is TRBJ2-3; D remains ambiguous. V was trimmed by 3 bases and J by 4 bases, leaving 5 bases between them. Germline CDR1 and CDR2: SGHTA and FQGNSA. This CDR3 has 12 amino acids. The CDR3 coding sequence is TGTGCCAGCAGCTTGCCCCCAGATACGCAGTATTTT. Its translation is CASSLPPDTQYF. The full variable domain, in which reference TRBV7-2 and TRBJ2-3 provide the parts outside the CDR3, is GAGVSQSPSNKVTEKGKDVELRCDPISGHTALYWYRQSLGQGLEFLIYFQGNSAPDKSGLPSDRFSAERTGGSVSTLTIQRTQQEDSAVYLCASSLPPDTQYFGPGTRLTVL.

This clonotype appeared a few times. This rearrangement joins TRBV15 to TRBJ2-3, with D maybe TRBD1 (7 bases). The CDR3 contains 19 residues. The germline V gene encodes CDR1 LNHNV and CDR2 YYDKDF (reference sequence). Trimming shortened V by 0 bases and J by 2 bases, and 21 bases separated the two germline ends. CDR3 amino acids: CATSRDPGGRRRDTDTQYF. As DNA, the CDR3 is TGTGCCACCAGCAGAGATCCAGGGGGGCGGAGGAGGGACACAGATACGCAGTATTTT.

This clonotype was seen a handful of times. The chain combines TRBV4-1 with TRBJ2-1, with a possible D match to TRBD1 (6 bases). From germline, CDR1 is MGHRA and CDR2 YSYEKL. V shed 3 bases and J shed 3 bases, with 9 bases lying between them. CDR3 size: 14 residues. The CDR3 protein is CASSHLQGYNEQFF. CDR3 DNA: TGCGCCAGCAGCCACCTACAGGGCTACAATGAGCAGTTCTTC.

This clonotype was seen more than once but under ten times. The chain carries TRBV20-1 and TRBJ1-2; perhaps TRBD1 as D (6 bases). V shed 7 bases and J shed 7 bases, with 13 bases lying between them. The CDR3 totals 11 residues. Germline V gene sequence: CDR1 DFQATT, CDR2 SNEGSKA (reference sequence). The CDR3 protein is CSVPGVGGYTF. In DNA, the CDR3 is TGCAGTGTTCCAGGGGTTGGTGGCTACACCTTC.

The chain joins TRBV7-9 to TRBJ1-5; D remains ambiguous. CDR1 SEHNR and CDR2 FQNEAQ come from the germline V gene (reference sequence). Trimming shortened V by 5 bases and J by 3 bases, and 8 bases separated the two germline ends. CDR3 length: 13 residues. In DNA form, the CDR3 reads TGTGCCAGCAGCCGCGGGTTCAATCAGCCCCAGCATTTT. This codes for CASSRGFNQPQHF.